What follows describes a single TCR beta chain. The data belong to a study of T cell clones after liver transplantation. Study-wide background: TCRbeta sequencing after a pre-transplant mixed lymphocyte reaction identified graft-donor-reactive clones, later tracked in post-transplant blood. Patients counted as tolerant after at least one year off all immunosuppression, enzymes not exceeding twice normal.

V dropped 2 bases and J dropped 4 bases, with 15 bases sitting between them. The germline V gene encodes CDR1 MNHNS and CDR2 SASEGT. The CDR3 extends over 15 amino acids. Here immunoSEQ multiplex PCR was the method, and the copy in TCRdb shows in-frame clones only, minus some. The table shows some 15,000 clones, with nearly 95% occurring only once. The sample was CD8+ T cells from blood, taken before liver transplant. The TCR originated in a human donor who received a liver transplant. The rearrangement links TRBV6-1 to TRBJ2-7, with a possible D match to TRBD2 (6 bases). This CDR3 is CASSELGGSIYEQYF. The CDR3 nucleotides read TGTGCCAGCAGTGAATTAGGAGGGAGTATATACGAGCAGTACTTC.